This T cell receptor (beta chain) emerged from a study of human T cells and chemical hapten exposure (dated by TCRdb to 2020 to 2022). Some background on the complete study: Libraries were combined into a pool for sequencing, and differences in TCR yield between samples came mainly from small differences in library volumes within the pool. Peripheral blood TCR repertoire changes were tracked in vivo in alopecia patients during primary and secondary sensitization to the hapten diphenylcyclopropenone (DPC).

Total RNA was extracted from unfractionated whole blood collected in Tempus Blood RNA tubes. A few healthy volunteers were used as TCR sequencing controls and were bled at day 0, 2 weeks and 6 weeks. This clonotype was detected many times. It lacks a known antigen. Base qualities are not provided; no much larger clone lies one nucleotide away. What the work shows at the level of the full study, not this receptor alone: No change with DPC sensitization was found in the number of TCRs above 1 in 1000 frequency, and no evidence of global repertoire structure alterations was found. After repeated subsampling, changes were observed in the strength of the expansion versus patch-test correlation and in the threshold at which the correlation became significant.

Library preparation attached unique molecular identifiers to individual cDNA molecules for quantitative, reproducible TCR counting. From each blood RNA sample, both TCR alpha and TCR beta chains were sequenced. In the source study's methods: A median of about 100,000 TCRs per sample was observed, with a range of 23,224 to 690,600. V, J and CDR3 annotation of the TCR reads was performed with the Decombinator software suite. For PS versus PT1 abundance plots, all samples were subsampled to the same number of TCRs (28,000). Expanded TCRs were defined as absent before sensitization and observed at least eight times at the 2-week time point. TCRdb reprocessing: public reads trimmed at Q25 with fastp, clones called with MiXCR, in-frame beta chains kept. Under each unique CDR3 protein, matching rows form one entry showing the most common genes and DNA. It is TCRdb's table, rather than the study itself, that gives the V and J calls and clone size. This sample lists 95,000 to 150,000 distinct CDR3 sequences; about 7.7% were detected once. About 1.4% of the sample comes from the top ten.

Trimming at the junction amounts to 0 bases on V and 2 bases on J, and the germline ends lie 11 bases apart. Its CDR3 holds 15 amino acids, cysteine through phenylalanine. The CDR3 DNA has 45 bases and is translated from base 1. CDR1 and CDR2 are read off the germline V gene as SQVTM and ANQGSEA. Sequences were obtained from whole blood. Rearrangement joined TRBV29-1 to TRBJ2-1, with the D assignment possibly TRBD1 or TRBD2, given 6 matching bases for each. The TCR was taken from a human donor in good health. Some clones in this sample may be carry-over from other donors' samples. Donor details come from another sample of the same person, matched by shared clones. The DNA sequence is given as TGCAGCGTTGAAGATGGCGGGGACACCTACAATGAGCAGTTCTTC. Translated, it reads CSVEDGGDTYNEQFF.